This T cell receptor beta chain was sequenced for a study of blood T cell repertoires in COVID-19. Study in general: Acute-phase and convalescent COVID-19 samples originated in the United States, Italy and Spain. From T cells, B-cell-depleted T cells, or PBMCs came the material, which was cDNA or gDNA.

Original methodology: Researchers report that nucleated cell counts were estimated from reference gene primer amplification. Data came from immunoSEQ multiplex PCR; TCRdb stores just in-frame clones and leaves some out. V, J and clone size derive from that table, while D and trimming were established from the DNA sequence. The table has 130,000 to 150,000 clones, 85% to 90% seen once; the top ten hold roughly 35%. The CDR3 totals 15 residues. Germline V gene lookup returns CDR1 KGHSY and CDR2 FQNENV. The V gene lost 2 bases and the J gene lost 8 bases, with 15 bases spanning the gap. This TCR was recovered from a man aged 45-65 years who had recovered from COVID-19. The sample was peripheral blood. The gene calls are TRBV16 and TRBJ1-4; D possibly corresponds to TRBD1 (5 bases). CDR3: CASSQLGGRPEKLFF. CDR3 coding DNA: TGTGCCAGCAGCCAACTCGGGGGTCGCCCCGAAAAACTGTTTTTT. Supplemented by reference TRBV16 and TRBJ1-4, the full variable domain reads GEEVAQTPKHLVRGEGQKAKLYCAPIKGHSYVFWYQQVLKNEFKFLISFQNENVFDETGMPKERFSAKCLPNSPCSLEIQATKLEDSAVYFCASSQLGGRPEKLFFGSGTQLSVL.